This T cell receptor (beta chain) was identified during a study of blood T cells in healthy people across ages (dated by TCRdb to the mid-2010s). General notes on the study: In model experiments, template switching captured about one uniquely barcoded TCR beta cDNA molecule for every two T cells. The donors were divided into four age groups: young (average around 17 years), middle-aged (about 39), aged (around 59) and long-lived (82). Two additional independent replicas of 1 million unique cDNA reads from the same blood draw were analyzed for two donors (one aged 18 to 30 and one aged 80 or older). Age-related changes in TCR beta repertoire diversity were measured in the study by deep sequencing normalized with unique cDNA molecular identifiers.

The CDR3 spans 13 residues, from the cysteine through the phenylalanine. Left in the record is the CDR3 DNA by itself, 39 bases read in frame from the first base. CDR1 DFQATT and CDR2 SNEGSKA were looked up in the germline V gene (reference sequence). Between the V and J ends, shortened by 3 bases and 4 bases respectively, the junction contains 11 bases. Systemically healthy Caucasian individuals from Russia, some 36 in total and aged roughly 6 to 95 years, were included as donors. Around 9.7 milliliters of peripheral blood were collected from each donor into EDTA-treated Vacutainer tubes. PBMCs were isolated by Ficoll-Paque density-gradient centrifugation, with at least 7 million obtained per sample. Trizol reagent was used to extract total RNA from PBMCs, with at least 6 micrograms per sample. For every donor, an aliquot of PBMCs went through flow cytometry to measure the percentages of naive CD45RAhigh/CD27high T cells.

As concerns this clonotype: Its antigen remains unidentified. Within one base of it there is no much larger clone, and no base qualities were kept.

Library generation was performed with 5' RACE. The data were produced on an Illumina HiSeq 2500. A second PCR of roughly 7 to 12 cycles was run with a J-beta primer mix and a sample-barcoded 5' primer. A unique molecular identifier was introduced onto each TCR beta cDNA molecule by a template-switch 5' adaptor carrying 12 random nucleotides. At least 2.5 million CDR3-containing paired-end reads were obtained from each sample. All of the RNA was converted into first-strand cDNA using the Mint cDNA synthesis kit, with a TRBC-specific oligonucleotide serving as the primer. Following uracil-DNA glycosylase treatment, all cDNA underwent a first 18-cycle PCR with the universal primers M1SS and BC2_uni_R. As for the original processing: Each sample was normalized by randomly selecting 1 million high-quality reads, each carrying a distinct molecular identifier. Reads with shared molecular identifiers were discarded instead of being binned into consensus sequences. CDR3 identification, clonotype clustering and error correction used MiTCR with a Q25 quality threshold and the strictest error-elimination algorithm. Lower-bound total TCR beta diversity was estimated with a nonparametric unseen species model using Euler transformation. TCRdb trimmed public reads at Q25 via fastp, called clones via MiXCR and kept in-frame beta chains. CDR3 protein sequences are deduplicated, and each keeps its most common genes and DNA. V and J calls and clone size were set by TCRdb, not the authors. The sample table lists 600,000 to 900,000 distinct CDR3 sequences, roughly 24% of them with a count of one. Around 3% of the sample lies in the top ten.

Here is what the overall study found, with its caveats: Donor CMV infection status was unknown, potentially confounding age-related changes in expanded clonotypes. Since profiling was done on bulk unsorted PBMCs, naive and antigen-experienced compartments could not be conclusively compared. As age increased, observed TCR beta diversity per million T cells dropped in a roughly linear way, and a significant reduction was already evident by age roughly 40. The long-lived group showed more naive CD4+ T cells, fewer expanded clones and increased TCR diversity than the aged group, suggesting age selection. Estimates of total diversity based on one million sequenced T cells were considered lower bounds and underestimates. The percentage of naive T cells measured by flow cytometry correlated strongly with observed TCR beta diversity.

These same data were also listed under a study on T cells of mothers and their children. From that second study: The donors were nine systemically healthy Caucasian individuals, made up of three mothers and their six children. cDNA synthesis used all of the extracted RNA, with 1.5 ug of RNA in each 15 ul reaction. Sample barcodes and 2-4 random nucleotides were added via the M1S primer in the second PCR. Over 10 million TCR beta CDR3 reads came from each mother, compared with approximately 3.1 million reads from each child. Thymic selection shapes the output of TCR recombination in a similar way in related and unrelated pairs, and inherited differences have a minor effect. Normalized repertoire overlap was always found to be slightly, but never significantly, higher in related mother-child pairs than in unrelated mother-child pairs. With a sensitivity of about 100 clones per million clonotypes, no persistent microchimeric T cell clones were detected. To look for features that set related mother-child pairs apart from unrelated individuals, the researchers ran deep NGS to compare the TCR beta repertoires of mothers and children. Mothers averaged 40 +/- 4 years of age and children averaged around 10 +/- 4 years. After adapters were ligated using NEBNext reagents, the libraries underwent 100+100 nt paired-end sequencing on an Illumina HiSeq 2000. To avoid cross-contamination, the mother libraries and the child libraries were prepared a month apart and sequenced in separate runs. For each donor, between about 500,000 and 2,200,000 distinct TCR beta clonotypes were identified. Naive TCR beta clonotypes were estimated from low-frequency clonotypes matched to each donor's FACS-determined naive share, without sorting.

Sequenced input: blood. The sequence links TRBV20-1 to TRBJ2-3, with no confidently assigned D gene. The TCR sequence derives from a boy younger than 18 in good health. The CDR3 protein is CSASRTFPDTQYF. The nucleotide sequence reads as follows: TGCAGTGCTAGTCGCACTTTCCCAGATACGCAGTATTTT.